This TCR beta chain was sequenced in a study of T cells in women clearing cervical HPV infection. Overall study: For cases, blood was sampled a median around 140 days after lesion detection, interquartile range 90 to 200 days.

There are 15 residues in the CDR3. The germline CDR1 and CDR2 sequences are SGHTA and FQGNSA. All participants had a single incident cervical HPV16 infection, and prevalent HPV16 infections were excluded. A word on this clone: The read finishes 3 residues shy of the CDR3 end, and the germline J gene is used to complete it.

The repertoire was sequenced with immunoSEQ multiplex PCR; TCRdb's copy has only in-frame clones and lacks some. The table for this sample gives around 39,000 clones. The origin of this receptor is a woman aged 18-70 years with a cervical HPV16 infection that either progressed to CIN3+ or cleared (not recorded which). This chain uses TRBV7-2 with TRBJ1-2, with TRBD1 matching over 7 bases. Material: blood buffy coat. The CDR3 region is CASSLTGARSSGYTF. CDR3 DNA (partial): TGTGCCAGCAGCTTAACAGGGGCGCGGTCGTCCGGC.